This TCR beta chain was recorded in a study of breast tumors, draining lymph nodes, adjacent tissues (dated by TCRdb to 2016 to 2017). Background on the whole study: The study compared TCR beta repertoires across tumor, adjacent nontumor tissue and axillary lymph nodes from breast cancer patients. The study was designed to assess the relationships and possible T-cell exchange between tumor, surrounding tissue and draining lymph node repertoires in human breast cancer.

The CDR1 and CDR2 encoded by the germline V gene (reference sequence) are WNHNN and SYGVQD. V lost 3 bases and J lost 3 bases; the stretch between them is 15 bases long. The CDR3 starts with the cysteine, ends with the phenylalanine, and has 16 residues. Only the CDR3 DNA is retained, 48 bases long and in frame from the first base. This clonotype was seen repeatedly, ten times or more. Its binding antigen is unknown. No per-base quality is available; no much larger clone lies one base away. The data were produced on an Illumina HiSeq 2000. TCR beta chain libraries were generated by multiplex PCR amplification. The amplified TCR beta chain products were analyzed by high-throughput sequencing. TCRdb reprocessing: public reads trimmed at Q25 with fastp, clones called with MiXCR, in-frame beta chains kept. Entries that share a CDR3 protein sequence are merged under the most common genes and DNA. The sample data list approximately 250,000 distinct CDR3 sequences, and less than 40% of these were observed just once. 3% to 4% of the sample comes from the top ten.

The lymph node samples were taken from the axillary draining lymph nodes of breast cancer patients. Summary of the overall study and its limitations: Tumor T-cell repertoires showed less diversity than lymph node repertoires and more diversity than nontumor tissue repertoires, and tumor T-cell repertoires showed preferential V and J gene usage. The data were judged consistent with most tumor T cells deriving from the lymph node and then expanding within tumor tissue. The conclusion that tumor T cells originate in lymph nodes was framed as consistent with a hypothesis rather than directly demonstrated. The similarity between tumor and nontumor tissue repertoires was significantly greater in luminal-like breast cancer than in basal-like breast cancer.

The receptor comes from a female donor with breast cancer. Some clones in this sample may be carry-over from other donors' samples. The rearrangement combines TRBV10-1 with TRBJ1-3; the D gene cannot be resolved reliably. The material sequenced was axillary lymph node tissue. The DNA sequence is as follows: TGCGCCAGCAGTGATGCCTCCTTAGGGTTTGGAAACACCATATATTTT. It encodes CASSDASLGFGNTIYF.